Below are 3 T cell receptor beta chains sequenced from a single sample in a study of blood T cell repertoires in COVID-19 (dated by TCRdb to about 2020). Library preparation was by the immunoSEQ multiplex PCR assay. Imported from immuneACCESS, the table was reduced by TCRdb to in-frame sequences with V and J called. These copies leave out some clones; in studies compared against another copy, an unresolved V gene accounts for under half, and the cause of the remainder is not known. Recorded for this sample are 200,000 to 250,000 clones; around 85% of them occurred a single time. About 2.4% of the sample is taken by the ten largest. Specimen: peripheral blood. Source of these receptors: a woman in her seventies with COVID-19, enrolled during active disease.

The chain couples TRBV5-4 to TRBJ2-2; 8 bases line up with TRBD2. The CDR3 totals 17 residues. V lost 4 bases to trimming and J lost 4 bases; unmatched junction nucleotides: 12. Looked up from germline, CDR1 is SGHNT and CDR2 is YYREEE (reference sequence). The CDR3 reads CASSRPTSGAATGELFF. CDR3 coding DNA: TGTGCCAGCAGCCGCCCCACTAGCGGAGCGGCCACCGGGGAGCTGTTTTTT.

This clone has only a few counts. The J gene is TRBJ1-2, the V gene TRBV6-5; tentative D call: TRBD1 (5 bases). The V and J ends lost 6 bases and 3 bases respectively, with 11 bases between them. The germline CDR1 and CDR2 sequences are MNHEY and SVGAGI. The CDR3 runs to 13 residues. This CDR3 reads CASRDSTYYGYTF. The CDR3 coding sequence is TGTGCCAGCAGAGACAGTACCTACTATGGCTACACCTTC.

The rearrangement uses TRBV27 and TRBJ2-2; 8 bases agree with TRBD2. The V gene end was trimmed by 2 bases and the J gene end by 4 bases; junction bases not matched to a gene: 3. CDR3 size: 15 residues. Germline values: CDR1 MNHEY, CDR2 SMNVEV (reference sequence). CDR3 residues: CASSLSGSGTGELFF. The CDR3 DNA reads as TGTGCCAGCAGTTTAAGCGGGAGTGGCACCGGGGAGCTGTTTTTT.